This T cell receptor beta chain was captured by sequencing in a study of CD8 T cells in Susac syndrome. The study's findings and limits: An acknowledgment was made by the study that its TCR sequencing and HLA analysis involved relatively few individuals.

About 0.5 to 1 ug RNA was reverse transcribed with random hexamers. From the immunoSEQ multiplex PCR reads, TCRdb called clonotypes with MiXCR, one entry per CDR3 protein. The sample lists just over 150,000 distinct CDR3 sequences; about 95% were seen once. The V end was cut by 5 bases, the J end by 4 bases, with 14 bases between. CDR3 length equals 14 residues. In the case of this clonotype: The antigen is undetermined.

TCR beta sequencing was performed on blood CD8+ and CD4+ T cells. V and J are TRBV12-3 or TRBV12-4 and TRBJ2-5; D is possibly TRBD1 (6 bases). The source material was CD8+ T cells from PBMCs. The source of this sequence is a human donor with multiple sclerosis. The CDR3 loop is CASSPGTRRETQYF. In nucleotides, the CDR3 is TGTGCCAGCAGTCCGGGGACAAGACGAGAGACCCAGTACTTC.